These T cell receptor beta chains were read from a single sample in a study of cytomegalovirus exposure and HLA in healthy donors. Libraries were prepared by immunoSEQ multiplex PCR; TCRdb keeps only in-frame clonotypes and omits some of them. This sample's table has 110,000 to 150,000 clones. The sequenced sample consisted of PBMCs. Source of these receptors: a male donor in good health and CMV-seronegative. Both conserved end residues are part of each CDR3. The D gene is left open where the match is weak. Expanded clones get a size class; other rows say once, few or many, or leave the size out.

cdr3_aa cdr3_nt j_call v_call d_call clone_size
CASSAPGQGNSPLHF TGTGCCAGCAGCGCCCCGGGTCAGGGAAATTCACCCCTCCACTTT TRBJ1-6 TRBV7-9 - -
CASSYWGQGNEKLFF TGTGCCAGCAGTTATTGGGGACAGGGTAATGAAAAACTGTTTTTT TRBJ1-4 TRBV6-5 TRBD1 -
CAWSRGLYQETQYF TGTGCCTGGAGTAGGGGTCTCTACCAAGAGACCCAGTACTTC TRBJ2-5 TRBV30 - -
CAWGGSLGTGELFF TGTGCCTGGGGGGGGTCTCTGGGGACCGGGGAGCTGTTTTTT TRBJ2-2 TRBV2 TRBD2 -
CASSLVGGLTDTQYF TGTGCCAGCAGCCTCGTTGGGGGACTCACAGATACGCAGTATTTT TRBJ2-3 TRBV4-2 - -
CASTRQGGHYGYTF TGTGCCAGCACACGACAGGGGGGACACTATGGCTACACCTTC TRBJ1-2 TRBV6-5 TRBD1 -
CAWKFQGKDPEKLFF TGTGCCTGGAAATTCCAGGGGAAAGATCCTGAAAAACTGTTTTTT TRBJ1-4 TRBV30 - -
CASSLGEAAGTYGYTF TGCGCCAGCAGCTTGGGGGAAGCGGCAGGTACCTATGGCTACACCTTC TRBJ1-2 TRBV5-1 - -
CASSPGRGTDTQYF TGTGCCAGCTCACCGGGGAGGGGCACAGATACGCAGTATTTT TRBJ2-3 TRBV18 TRBD2 -
CASSQLQGRDEQFF TGTGCCAGCAGCCAGCTTCAGGGCAGGGATGAGCAGTTCTTC TRBJ2-1 TRBV14 - -
CASSVRASDFYEQYF TGTGCCAGCAGCGTAAGAGCTAGCGACTTCTACGAGCAGTACTTC TRBJ2-7 TRBV9 - -
CASSPTRQKHNQPQHF TGTGCCAGCTCACCAACCCGACAGAAACACAATCAGCCCCAGCATTTT TRBJ1-5 TRBV18 - -
CASSQDGGNEQFF TGTGCCAGCAGCCAAGATGGGGGGAATGAGCAGTTCTTC TRBJ2-1 TRBV4-2 - -
CASSLSGEGGNQPQHF TGTGCCAGCAGTTTGTCGGGTGAGGGAGGGAATCAGCCCCAGCATTTT TRBJ1-5 TRBV27 - -
CASSGHWYNEQFF TGCGCCAGCAGTGGACATTGGTACAATGAGCAGTTCTTC TRBJ2-1 TRBV10-2 - medium-sized
CASSIVATSGDNEQFF TGTGCCAGTAGTATAGTCGCGACTAGCGGGGACAATGAGCAGTTCTTC TRBJ2-1 TRBV19 TRBD2 -
CASSYSSTEAFF TGTGCCAGCAGTTACTCGAGCACTGAAGCTTTCTTT TRBJ1-1 TRBV6-5 - -
CASSKWRIPEAFF TGTGCCAGCAGCAAATGGAGGATTCCGGAAGCTTTCTTT TRBJ1-1 TRBV21-1 - -
CASSLATGNGYTF TGTGCCAGCAGCTTAGCAACAGGGAATGGCTACACCTTC TRBJ1-2 TRBV7-2 - -
CATSREGVNTEAFF TGTGCCACCAGCAGAGAAGGGGTGAACACTGAAGCTTTCTTT TRBJ1-1 TRBV15 - -
CASSPWGEETQYF TGTGCCAGCAGCCCCTGGGGCGAAGAGACCCAGTACTTC TRBJ2-5 TRBV7-3 - -
CATSRDRVSEQYF TGTGCCACCAGCAGAGATAGAGTAAGCGAGCAGTACTTC TRBJ2-7 TRBV15 - -
CASSRYWPDEAFF TGTGCCAGCAGCCGTTATTGGCCAGATGAAGCTTTCTTT TRBJ1-1 TRBV27 - -
CASRTGGENTEAFF TGTGCCAGTAGGACAGGGGGCGAGAACACTGAAGCTTTCTTT TRBJ1-1 TRBV19 TRBD1 -
CASSHAAGVPGELFF TGCGCCAGCAGCCATGCTGCAGGGGTTCCTGGGGAGCTGTTTTTT TRBJ2-2 TRBV4-1 - -
CASSLTSGRRDEQFF TGTGCCAGCAGCCTGACTAGCGGGAGAAGGGATGAGCAGTTCTTC TRBJ2-1 TRBV14 TRBD2 -
CASSPVGNNEQFF TGTGCCAGCTCACCGGTCGGGAACAATGAGCAGTTCTTC TRBJ2-1 TRBV18 - -
CASRESITRGAFF TGCGCCAGCAGGGAGTCCATTACTCGGGGAGCTTTCTTT TRBJ1-1 TRBV5-1 - -
CASSFRVLVDRRMNTEAFF TGTGCCAGCAGCTTCAGGGTTTTGGTTGACAGGAGGATGAACACTGAAGCTTTCTTT TRBJ1-1 TRBV7-6 - -
CASSLSSTNEKLFF TGTGCCAGCAGCTTATCTTCAACTAATGAAAAACTGTTTTTT TRBJ1-4 TRBV7-9 - -
CASSRTSGSVRHEQFF TGTGCCAGCAGCCGGACTAGCGGGAGTGTTCGTCATGAGCAGTTCTTC TRBJ2-1 TRBV11-2 TRBD2 -
CASSLVQGGDYGYTF TGTGCCAGCAGCTTAGTTCAGGGAGGGGACTATGGCTACACCTTC TRBJ1-2 TRBV7-2 - -
CASSLAVTSGITSYNEQFF TGTGCCAGCAGCTTAGCGGTGACTAGCGGGATTACCTCCTACAATGAGCAGTTCTTC TRBJ2-1 TRBV7-9 TRBD2 -
CASSFLNRWAFF TGTGCCAGCAGTTTCCTGAACCGATGGGCCTTTTTC TRBJ1-1 TRBV28 - -
CASSEYGQGAREQFF TGTGCCAGCAGTGAATATGGACAGGGGGCCAGAGAGCAGTTCTTC TRBJ2-1 TRBV2 TRBD1 -
CASSRAGYQETQYF TGTGCCAGTAGTAGGGCGGGGTACCAAGAGACCCAGTACTTC TRBJ2-5 TRBV19 - -
CASSFRGQEEQYF TGTGCCAGCAGCTTCAGGGGGCAGGAAGAGCAGTACTTC TRBJ2-7 TRBV7-9 TRBD1 -
CASSSGHQYQETQYF TGTGCCAGCTCATCAGGACACCAGTACCAAGAGACCCAGTACTTC TRBJ2-5 TRBV18 - -
CASIKSGRRGMNTEAFF TGTGCCAGCATCAAAAGTGGCCGTCGGGGGATGAACACTGAAGCTTTCTTT TRBJ1-1 TRBV28 - -
CASSSWPGELFF TGTGCCAGTAGTTCCTGGCCCGGGGAGCTGTTTTTT TRBJ2-2 TRBV19 - -
CASADGTETYEQYF TGTGCCAGCGCAGACGGGACAGAGACCTACGAGCAGTACTTC TRBJ2-7 TRBV10-3 TRBD1 -
CAISESSQYNQPQHF TGTGCCATCAGTGAGTCGTCGCAGTACAATCAGCCCCAGCATTTT TRBJ1-5 TRBV10-3 - -
CATDGQQISNQPQHF TGTGCCACCGACGGACAGCAGATAAGCAATCAGCCCCAGCATTTT TRBJ1-5 TRBV5-8 - -
CASRPGGDTQYF TGTGCCAGCCGTCCCGGGGGAGATACGCAGTATTTT TRBJ2-3 TRBV2 - -
CASSVTGTGEYGYTF TGTGCCAGCTCAGTAACCGGGACAGGGGAGTATGGCTACACCTTC TRBJ1-2 TRBV18 TRBD1 -
CASSREGQYYQPQHF TGTGCCAGCAGCCGAGAGGGACAGTACTATCAGCCCCAGCATTTT TRBJ1-5 TRBV2 TRBD1 -
CAWSVTGLGGNQPQHF TGTGCCTGGAGTGTAACCGGTTTGGGGGGAAATCAGCCCCAGCATTTT TRBJ1-5 TRBV30 - -
CASSELGRSYTF TGTGCCAGCAGTGAACTCGGCAGGAGCTACACCTTC TRBJ1-2 TRBV6-1 - -
CASKVLAGGQETQYF TGTGCCAGCAAAGTACTAGCGGGAGGACAAGAGACCCAGTACTTC TRBJ2-5 TRBV6-5 TRBD2 -